This TCR beta chain was sequenced for a study of T-cell memory formation after mild COVID-19 (dated by TCRdb to the early 2020s). Study-level background: TCR sequence clusters from the two donors were largely donor specific. In a couple of donors, T-cell clones that expanded and contracted after mild COVID-19 were tracked by sequencing TCRalpha and TCRbeta repertoires over time. The cohort comprised two young, previously healthy adult volunteers, one female and one male.

TCRdb names Illumina NovaSeq 6000 as the instrument used. TCRalpha and TCRbeta cDNA libraries were constructed by 5'RACE with constant-segment primers, with sample barcodes and unique molecular identifiers being introduced. Trizol reagent was used to extract RNA from every sample. Library amplification was performed in two PCR steps, and a second sample barcode and Illumina TruSeq adapters were introduced in the second step. Sequencing of the libraries was done on an Illumina NovaSeq, producing 2 x 150 bp paired-end reads. The study's own analysis went as follows. The reads were demultiplexed and collapsed into UMI-guided consensus sequences using migec v1.2.7. Using mixcr v2.1.11, UMI consensuses were aligned to TRA and TRB V and J templates and then assembled into clonotypes. Expanded or contracted clonotypes were those called significant by both edgeR and NoisET, with noise models trained on biological replicates. edgeR calls used a false discovery rate-adjusted p below 0.01 and a log2 fold-change threshold of 1. PCA with hierarchical clustering of max-normalized trajectories of the 1000 most abundant clonotypes was used as exploratory dynamics analysis. Separately sequenced CD4+ and CD8+ repertoires were used to assign the CD4 or CD8 phenotype of responding clones. TCRdb reanalyzed the raw reads on its own, using fastp at Q25 for trimming and MiXCR for clone calling, and kept in-frame beta chains. Records with the same CDR3 protein are collapsed into one entry carrying the most frequent genes and DNA. The V and J calls were not made by the authors but by TCRdb's processing. Recorded for this sample are roughly 170,000 distinct CDR3 sequences; less than 20% of them occurred a single time. The ten largest account for about 4% of the sample.

Trimming at the junction amounts to 6 bases on V and 2 bases on J, and the germline ends lie 12 bases apart. The CDR3 numbers 14 residues from cysteine through phenylalanine. Just CDR3 DNA is preserved here, 42 bases in frame from base 1. The germline V gene encodes CDR1 LGHDT and CDR2 YNNKEL (reference sequence). Ficoll-Paque density gradient centrifugation was the method used to isolate PBMCs. This clonotype has more than one count but fewer than ten. Its antigen is currently not known. The sample holds no much larger clone one base away, and base qualities are not on file. The investigation overall reported the following: Whether the second-wave clones peaking on day 37 were SARS-CoV-2 specific was not confirmed. Clones that contracted from day 15 to 85 showed balanced CD4/CD8 phenotypes, whereas a second wave of clones that expanded from day 15 to 37 leaned towards CD4+. Contracting CD4+ clones were located mainly in the CM and EM memory subsets, whereas CD8+ clones were found to be enriched in EMRA. The detection of some responding clones in pre-infection memory suggests that pre-existing cross-reactive memory T cells joined the SARS-CoV-2 response. The study included only a couple of mild cases, and larger cohorts that include severe cases with pre-infection samples were judged to be necessary.

This sequence originates from a man aged 18 to 30 who had mild COVID-19 (a few samples of this study predate the infection). The sample titles of this study are shuffled in the database, so cell type and time point are left out; the donor was told from shared clones. Recombination connected TRBV3-1 to TRBJ2-3, with a weak D call of TRBD1 (6 bases match). The source material was PBMCs or a T cell subset sorted from them (not recorded which). CDR3 sequence: CASSLRGFTDTQYF. The DNA is as follows: TGTGCCAGCAGTCTTAGGGGGTTCACAGATACGCAGTATTTT.